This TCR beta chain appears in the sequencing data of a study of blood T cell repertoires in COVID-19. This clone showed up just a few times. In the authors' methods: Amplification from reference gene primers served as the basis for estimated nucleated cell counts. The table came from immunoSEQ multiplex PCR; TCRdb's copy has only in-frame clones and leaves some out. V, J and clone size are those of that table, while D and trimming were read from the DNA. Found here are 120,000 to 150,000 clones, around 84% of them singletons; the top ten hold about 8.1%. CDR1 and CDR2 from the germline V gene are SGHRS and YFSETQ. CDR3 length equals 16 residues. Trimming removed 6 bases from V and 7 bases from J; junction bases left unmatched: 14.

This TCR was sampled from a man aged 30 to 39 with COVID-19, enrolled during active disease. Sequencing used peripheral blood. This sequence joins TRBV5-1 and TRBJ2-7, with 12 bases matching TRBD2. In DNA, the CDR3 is TGCGCCAGCACCCTTTGGGCGACTAGCGGGAGTGGTGAGCAGTACTTC. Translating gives CASTLWATSGSGEQYF.